This TCR beta chain was identified in a study of vaccination effects on CD4 cells after COVID-19. The CDR3 consists of 15 residues. The germline V and J ends were trimmed by 3 bases and 1 base, with 9 bases remaining between them. Germline loops: CDR1 SGHVS, CDR2 FQNEAQ. In regard to this clone: Antigen specificity is unknown.

Expansion with viral peptide pools was applied to antigen-specific CD4+ T cells by the ViraFEST assay prior to sequencing. Once cultured for approximately ten days, the cells underwent separation to obtain CD4+ T cells. None of the vaccinated had previously contracted SARS-CoV-2, and their nucleocapsid antibodies tested negative. This table comes from immunoSEQ multiplex PCR, and its TCRdb copy is limited to in-frame clones, with some not included. The sample consists of approximately 87,000 clones, around 76% of them appearing once. The clonotype originates from a human donor who received a COVID-19 vaccine. Specimen: CD4+ T cells from PBMCs cultured with HCoV-229E spike peptides, collected before COVID-19 vaccination. The chain combines TRBV7-8 with TRBJ2-2; D gene unclear. In DNA, the CDR3 is TGTGCCAGCAGCTTTCAGACGATGAACACCGGGGAGCTGTTTTTT. Protein: CASSFQTMNTGELFF.